This paragraph covers one T cell receptor (beta chain) sequence. The antigen remains undetermined. Germline V gives CDR1 GTSNPN, CDR2 SVGIG (reference sequence). This CDR3 has 12 residues. The V and J ends lost 7 bases and 0 bases respectively, with 7 bases between them. The data derive from a study of regulatory T cells in long-lasting Graves disease. Study-wide context: By definition, persistent Graves' disease involved antithyroid drugs for over 5 years alongside positive TSH receptor antibodies.

The study, taken as a whole, reports: Persistent disease favored TRBV28, TRBJ1-2 and TRBJ2-5.

Indicated time point: persistent/refractory GD, antithyroid drugs over 5 years with positive TRAb. PBMC RNA served as the TCR library source. Graves' disease diagnosis relied on American Thyroid Association guidelines. Arm-PCR of CDR3 regions with iRepertoire HTBI primers generated TCR beta libraries. MiXCR, applied by TCRdb to the multiplex PCR reads, yields one record per CDR3 protein. The table records about 470,000 distinct CDR3 sequences, about a fifth of them present only once. The sequenced sample was peripheral blood mononuclear cells (PBMCs), obtained when the disease was refractory, from a patient treated with antithyroid drugs. The rearrangement joins TRBV30 to TRBJ2-4; D is undetermined. The TCR comes from a female donor with Graves disease. DNA of the CDR3: TGTGCCTTAGAACTAGCCAAAAACATTCAGTACTTC. Protein product: CALELAKNIQYF.